This T cell receptor (beta chain) was captured by sequencing in a study of cytomegalovirus exposure and HLA in healthy donors (TCRdb year 2017). Turning to the overall study: An earlier analysis of some 500 of the donors reported approximately 300 Gb of sequence data and roughly 100 million unique TCR beta sequences from approximately 180 million T cells. An early release covering roughly 600 HLA-typed donors comprised approximately 290 gigabases of sequencing data and tens of millions of unique TCR sequences. Of the roughly 390 genotyped donors, roughly 80% were placed in the genetic ancestry cluster associated with self-reported Caucasian donors. The aim of the study was to test whether cataloging public T cell receptors could identify signatures of past pathogen exposure. The study used immunosequencing to profile the T cell repertoires of approximately 630 subjects and linked those repertoires to cytomegalovirus serostatus. Along with the approximately 670-subject first cohort, a separate validation cohort of over a hundred different subjects was used. The study combined high-throughput TCR immunosequencing, statistical association of individual TCRs with disease status, and machine learning to predict cytomegalovirus infection status. To study patterns of TCR occurrence, a later analysis re-analyzed previously published TCR beta repertoires from around 700 donors and added high-resolution HLA genotyping. In the later analysis, no new phenotypic data were used to find candidate immune exposures; instead, reliance was placed on TCR beta sequences and their occurrence across donors. An earlier analysis of 587 of the donors used high-throughput TCR beta sequencing to judge whether each TCR beta V gene segment behaved as functional or pseudogenic. Alongside the repertoire data, information on donor age, sex, ethnicity and CMV serostatus was compiled. Genome-wide SNP genotypes for about 65% of the roughly 670 donors were used in a later genetic analysis, which treated that subset as a discovery cohort. Every discovery cohort repertoire had been produced on one sequencing platform. HLA typing covered class I and class II loci at four-digit resolution. The number of typed donors differed by locus: about 620-630 for A, B, C, DRB1 and DQB1; 500 to 550 for DQA1; around 580 for DPA1; and roughly 470 for DPB1. Because of strong linkage in the cohort, roughly five DR-DQ haplotypes were treated as single units for association and clustering. Among almost 400 genotyped donors of the cohort, an average of about 240,000 unique TCR beta nucleotide sequences were sequenced per donor, roughly a sixth of them non-productive. The study at large found these results: The only immune exposure information available for the cohort was CMV serostatus. Presence/absence analyses assumed roughly uniform sequencing depth across donors, an assumption that may not hold. A later analysis reported that several top co-occurrence clusters appeared linked to parvovirus B19, influenza, CMV and Epstein-Barr virus. The authors suggested that the approach could potentially be generalized to other disease states and immunological phenotypes. An association between a missense DCLRE1C variant and V-gene and J-gene trimming of TCR beta chains was found in a later genetic analysis and replicated in an independent cohort. Because the 87-base-pair reads could not distinguish some IMGT-functional V segments, including TRBV6-2 and TRBV6-3, those segments were excluded. A further reported finding was that TCR beta sequences accurately predicted the HLA-A and HLA-B alleles for most subjects in the first cohort. Compared with the 666-donor mean, donors in an Asian-associated ancestry cluster had fewer N-insertions in productive TCRs, according to a later genetic analysis. Fewer than 20 rarely observed V segments, including chromosome 9 orphons, were excluded from the earlier analysis of some 590 of the donors because counts were too low. In an earlier analysis of around 600 of the donors, most TCR beta V segments were observed in productive rearrangements about 87% or about 30% of the time, broadly matching IMGT annotations. Compared with equally common non-associated chains, HLA-associated TCR beta chains in a later analysis were more clonally expanded and had lower generation probabilities. Across donors, most TCR sequences were observed very rarely, whereas some public TCRs were present in many individuals. In a later analysis, TCR association rates were found to vary across HLA loci, with the most associated TCRs seen for DRB1 alleles and the fewest for HLA-C alleles. In the study, approximately 150 TCR beta chains were listed as associated with cytomegalovirus. Correlated functional status among segregating V segments might reflect linkage disequilibrium, but an unknown experimental factor could not be ruled out. The cohort was sequenced for TCR beta chains only, and without alpha or paired-chain data the features that could be detected were limited. Because HLA typing was missing for some donors at each locus, association tests included only the typed subset. A cluster of highly shared sequence variants was judged likely to be a technical artifact of the sequencing pipeline. Strong co-occurrence of HLA alleles, especially DR and DQ, made assigning TCR associations to individual alleles difficult. In vitro tests confirmed that a few of the cytomegalovirus-associated TCR beta chains recognize cytomegalovirus antigens. According to a later analysis, most CMV-associated TCR beta chains appeared to be HLA-restricted, and the HLA associations seemed to be driven largely by CMV exposure. At a false discovery rate of 0.05, a later analysis linked under 20,000 TCR beta sequences to specific HLA alleles. Cytomegalovirus status was reported to be diagnosed by the classifier with high specificity and sensitivity in both the original and validation cohorts.

To note about this clone: The clone's antigen remains unknown. No base quality values were provided; no much bigger clone lies one nucleotide off.

Receptor libraries were prepared by the immunoSEQ multiplex PCR assay. A mixture of 60 forward primers for TCR Vbeta segments and 13 reverse primers for TCR Jbeta segments was used in the multiplex PCR. A multiplex PCR assay on genomic DNA amplified the CDR3 region of rearranged TCR beta genes. The Illumina HiSeq System was used to sequence the amplified TCR beta libraries as 87-base-pair reads. The published analysis was carried out like this. A later analysis counted approximately 84 million unique TCR beta chains across the 500 to 850 repertoires, and roughly 9.9 million of these chains were shared by at least two donors. Raw reads were error-corrected and collapsed into unique sequences with a nearest-neighbor algorithm that merged closely related sequences to remove PCR and sequencing errors. To assign V, D and J gene segments, CDR3 sequences were aligned to IMGT reference sequences. For a sequence to be retained, a match of at least six nucleotides was required to both a V gene segment and a J gene segment. A rearrangement was called productive if the CDR3 had no stop codons and remained in frame with V and J, and every other rearrangement was called non-productive. CDR3 was defined by IMGT convention, running from the second conserved V-encoded cysteine to the conserved J-encoded phenylalanine. The earlier analysis of 500 to 750 of the donors excluded any sequence lacking an unambiguous match to a single V gene segment. An earlier analysis of a few hundred of the donors called V segments functional above 56.7% productive rearrangements and segregating when the between-donor standard deviation exceeded 5%. A statistical classification framework was built for diagnosing cytomegalovirus status from the catalog of TCR beta chain sequences. In a later analysis, TCR nucleotide sequences were compared against IMGT/GENE-DB human TR gene sequences so that V and J genes could be assigned. In a later analysis, CDR3 sequences and most-parsimonious VDJ recombination scenarios were assigned using the TCRdist pipeline. In a later analysis, every TCR beta chain was defined by the combination of its CDR3 amino acid sequence and its V-gene family, and reads without a unique V-gene family were dropped. As a way to deal with suspected cross-contamination and a sequencing artifact, a later analysis dropped 450 to 600 nucleotide sequences that were highly shared and had low generation probability. A later analysis calculated a clonal expansion index for each public chain from normalized within-repertoire ranks of inferred template counts. In a later analysis, generation probabilities were computed with a VDJ recombination model fitted to out-of-frame rearrangements, and the resulting probabilities were checked against IGoR. In a later analysis, hypergeometric tests were used to score TCR-TCR, TCR-HLA and TCR-CMV co-occurrence, with a repertoire-size bias correction applied to TCR pairs. To estimate false discovery rates, a later analysis permuted the HLA or CMV assignments 20 times. In a later analysis, co-occurring TCRs were grouped using DBSCAN, with TCRdist sequence similarity added in when clustering inside HLA-allele-positive subsets. Co-occurrence clustering excluded repertoires with fewer than 30,000 or more than 120,000 public chains, plus five with anomalous nucleotide sharing. Drawn from immuneACCESS, this table holds only the in-frame rearrangements with V and J called that TCRdb kept. Clones are partly lost; checked studies trace under half to an unresolved V gene and leave the rest unexplained. Clone size and V and J calls were adopted from that table, with D and trimming inferred from the DNA. The sample records about 180,000 clones, 60% to 80% of which are singletons. Jointly, the top ten make up approximately 13% of the sample.

At the junction V is shortened by 3 bases and J by 12 bases; bases outside the gene matches: 10. Via the germline V gene (reference sequence), CDR1 is MNHEY and CDR2 SMNVEV. The CDR3 runs 14 residues from the cysteine to the phenylalanine. Only the CDR3 portion is preserved as DNA: 42 bases, with reading frame beginning at the first base. The cohort comprised 710 or so healthy bone marrow donors. Cohort members were all nominally healthy when sampled, although unrecorded immune exposures were likely present. The donor was CMV seropositive and was included in the group of some 290 seropositive cohort members. A peripheral blood sample was provided by each donor, and peripheral blood mononuclear cells were used for TCR beta sequencing. The Qiagen DNeasy Blood Extraction Kit was used to extract genomic DNA from the blood cell samples.

This receptor was obtained from a woman between 45 and 65 years old in good health and CMV-seropositive. Sequenced sample: PBMCs. The chain links TRBV27 with TRBJ2-1; 8 middle bases align to TRBD2. The bases read TGTGCCAGCAGTTTTGAGGGTACGGGGGGGTTGCAGTTCTTC. The encoded protein is CASSFEGTGGLQFF.